This TCR beta chain derives from a study of human T cells and chemical hapten exposure. The time point: patch test 3, about 24 weeks after DPC sensitization. Treatment indicated: therapeutic diphenylcyclopropenone sensitization with weekly scalp DPC. Those who donated were patients with alopecia, 18 to 70 years of age, and suitable for DPC. In germline, CDR1 is ENHRY, CDR2 SYGVKD. The length of the CDR3 is 15 residues. Trimming took 6 bases from V and 2 from J, leaving 13 bases between them. Individual cDNA molecules (in the library) carried attached unique molecular identifiers. Under the authors' procedure: TCRs per sample had a median of 95,638 and ranged from 23,224 to 690,600. In TCRdb, the RACE reads were re-called with MiXCR into one record per CDR3 protein. TCRdb, not the original authors, processed these V and J calls. The sample has some 180,000 distinct CDR3 sequences, about 25% seen once.

The clonotype comes from a woman aged 40 to 50 with alopecia areata. Some clones in this sample may be carry-over from other donors' samples. The specimen comprised whole blood, sampled in connection with sensitization to the hapten diphenylcyclopropenone (DPC). The chain carries TRBV10-3 and TRBJ2-2, with a weak D call TRBD2 (5 bases). CDR3 DNA sequence: TGTGCCATCAGCGGAGCGGCGGGTAACACCGGGGAGCTGTTTTTT. Translation: CAISGAAGNTGELFF.